The 5 T cell receptor beta chains listed next were all sequenced from one sample in a study of T cell repertoires in cytomegalovirus infection. Each CDR3 protein is one row after TCRdb ran MiXCR on the reads. The repertoire has 560,000 or so distinct CDR3 sequences, more than 15% of them found once; the top ten carry 20% to 30%. Source material: CD8+ T cells from PBMCs. These receptors all come from a human donor in good health (CMV status not recorded). Some clones in this sample may be carry-over from other donors' samples.

In this sample, this clonotype turned up many times. The chain recombines TRBV7-6 with TRBJ1-6; D uncertain. CDR1 SGHVS and CDR2 FNYEAQ come from the germline V gene. V was pared by 5 bases and J by 7 bases, with 12 bases between. The CDR3 totals 14 residues. CDR3 in DNA: TGTGCCAGCAGCATATCCGGACGGAATTCACCCCTCCACTTT. This translates into CASSISGRNSPLHF.

This clonotype was counted ten times or more. V usage is TRBV2 and J usage is TRBJ2-1; tentatively, D is TRBD2 (10 bases). Germline values: CDR1 SNHLY, CDR2 FYNNEI. This CDR3 contains 17 residues. Trimming took 9 bases from V and 9 from J, leaving 30 bases between them. CDR3 bases: TGTGCCAGTATAACAGGGGGCCTAGCGGGAGTGCACGGTGAGCAGTTCTTC. Its translation is CASITGGLAGVHGEQFF.

This clonotype was picked up a small number of times. The chain links TRBV12-3 or TRBV12-4 to TRBJ2-3; no firm D call. This CDR3 region has 13 residues. V was trimmed by 7 bases and J by 3 bases, leaving 11 bases between them. The CDR3 DNA reads TGTGCCAGCACCATGAGCAAGACAGATACGCAGTATTTT. Translating it yields CASTMSKTDTQYF.

In this sample, this clonotype turned up many times. This chain connects TRBV28 to TRBJ1-5, with 8 bases that match TRBD1. The CDR3 loop spans 16 amino acids. CDR1 MDHEN and CDR2 SYDVKM come from the germline V gene. Germline trimming cut 3 bases from V and 3 bases from J; bases unmatched to any gene: 7. The CDR3 DNA reads TGTGCCAGCAGTTTTCCAGGGGGCGCGGTCAATCAGCCCCAGCATTTT. This translates into CASSFPGGAVNQPQHF.

This clonotype was observed many times. The chain couples TRBV6-1 to TRBJ2-5, with 12 positions matching TRBD2. In germline, CDR1 is MNHNS, CDR2 SASEGT. CDR3 size: 14 residues. V lost 6 bases, J lost 4 bases, and 3 bases stayed unmatched. This CDR3 is CASRPTSGRETQYF. The CDR3 bases are TGTGCCAGCAGACCGACTAGCGGGAGAGAGACCCAGTACTTC.